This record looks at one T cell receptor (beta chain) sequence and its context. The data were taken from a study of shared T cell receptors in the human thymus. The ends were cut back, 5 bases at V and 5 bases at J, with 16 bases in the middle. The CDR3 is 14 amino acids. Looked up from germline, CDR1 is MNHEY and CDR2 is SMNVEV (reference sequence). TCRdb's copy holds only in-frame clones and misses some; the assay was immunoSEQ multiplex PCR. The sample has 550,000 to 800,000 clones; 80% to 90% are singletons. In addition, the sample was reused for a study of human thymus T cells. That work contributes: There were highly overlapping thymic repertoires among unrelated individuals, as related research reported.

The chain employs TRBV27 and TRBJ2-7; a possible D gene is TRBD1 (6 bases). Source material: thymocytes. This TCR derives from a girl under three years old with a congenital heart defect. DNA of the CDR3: TGTGCCAGCAGTCCAGGGGAATTTGTCCACGAGCAGTACTTC. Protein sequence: CASSPGEFVHEQYF.